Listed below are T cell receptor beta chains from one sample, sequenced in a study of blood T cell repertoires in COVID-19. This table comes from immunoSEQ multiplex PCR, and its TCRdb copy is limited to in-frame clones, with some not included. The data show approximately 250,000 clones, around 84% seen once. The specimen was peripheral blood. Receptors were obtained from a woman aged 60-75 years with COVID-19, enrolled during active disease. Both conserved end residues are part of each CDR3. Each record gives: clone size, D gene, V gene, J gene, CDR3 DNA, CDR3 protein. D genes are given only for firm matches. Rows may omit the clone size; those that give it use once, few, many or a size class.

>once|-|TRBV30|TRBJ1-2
TGTGCCTGTGGCAGGGACTATGGCTACACCTTC
CACGRDYGYTF
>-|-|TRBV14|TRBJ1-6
TGTGCCAGCAGCCAAACAACGGGAGTTCGGTCACCCCTCCACTTT
CASSQTTGVRSPLHF
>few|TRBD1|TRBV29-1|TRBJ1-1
TGCAGCTTTCGGACAGGGGTTAACACTGAAGCTTTCTTT
CSFRTGVNTEAFF
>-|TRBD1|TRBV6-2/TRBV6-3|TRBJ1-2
TGTGCCAGCAGTTACCCCCCCAGGGCAGGGGGCGTCTATGGCTACACCTTC
CASSYPPRAGGVYGYTF
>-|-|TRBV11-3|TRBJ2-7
TGTGCCAGCAGCTTCCGCTCGCAGGGGCCAAGCGAGCAGTACTTC
CASSFRSQGPSEQYF
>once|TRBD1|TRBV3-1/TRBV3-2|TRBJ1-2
TGTGCCAGCAGCCTAGGGACGGCAGGGGGTACTAACTATGGCTACACCTTC
CASSLGTAGGTNYGYTF
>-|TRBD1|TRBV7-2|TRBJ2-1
TGTGCCAGCAGCCCACCCACAGGGGGCCTTTACAATGAGCAGTTCTTC
CASSPPTGGLYNEQFF
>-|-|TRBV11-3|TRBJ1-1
TGTGCCAGCAGCCCTGGGGGGGCGAACACTGAAGCTTTCTTT
CASSPGGANTEAFF
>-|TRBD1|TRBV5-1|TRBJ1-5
TGCGCCAGCAGCACGACAGGGGGGAATCAGCCCCAGCATTTT
CASSTTGGNQPQHF
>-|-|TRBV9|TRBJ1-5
TGTGCCAGCAGCGAACAGGGTGCGAGGCAGCCCCAGCATTTT
CASSEQGARQPQHF
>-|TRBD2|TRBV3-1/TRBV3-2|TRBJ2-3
TGTGCCAGCAGCCAAGTGACTAGCGGGAGGGAGGGCACAGATACGCAGTATTTT
CASSQVTSGREGTDTQYF
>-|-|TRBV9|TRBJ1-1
TGTGCCAGCAGCGCGGAGGTCGGGGTCACTGAAGCTTTCTTT
CASSAEVGVTEAFF
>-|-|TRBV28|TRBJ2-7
TGTGCCAGCAGCCGTACAGGGTCTGGCTACGAGCAGTACTTC
CASSRTGSGYEQYF
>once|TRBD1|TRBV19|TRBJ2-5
TGTGCCAGTAGTATAACCGGCGGGACAGGGGTAGGGACCCAGTACTTC
CASSITGGTGVGTQYF
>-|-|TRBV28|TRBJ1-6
TGTGCCAGCAGTTTTGAGGGTATATCCTCACCCCTCCACTTT
CASSFEGISSPLHF
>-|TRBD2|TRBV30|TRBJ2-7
TGTGCCTGGAGTGTACGGGGGGGCGAGCAGTACTTC
CAWSVRGGEQYF
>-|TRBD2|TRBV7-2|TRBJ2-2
TGTGCCAGCAGCTTACGTTCTAGCGGGAGGGGTAGGGTCGGGGAGCTGTTTTTT
CASSLRSSGRGRVGELFF
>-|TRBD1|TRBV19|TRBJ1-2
TGTGCCAGTAGGACCGGGACAGGCTATGGCTACACCTTC
CASRTGTGYGYTF
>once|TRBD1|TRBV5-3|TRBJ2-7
TGTGCCAGAAGCCTAACCTTTCGTCCGGGACAGGGGGCCCACGAGCAGTACTTC
CARSLTFRPGQGAHEQYF
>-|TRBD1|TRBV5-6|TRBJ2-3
TGTGCCAGCAGCATCTCCGGGACAGGGGGCGATACGCAGTATTTT
CASSISGTGGDTQYF
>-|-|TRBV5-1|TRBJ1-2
TGCGCCAGCAGCTTGAAGTCAGTAGGGGGGGCAGGCGGCTACACCTTC
CASSLKSVGGAGGYTF
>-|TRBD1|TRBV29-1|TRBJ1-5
TGCAGCGTCTTGGACAGGGCGGAGCCCCAGCATTTT
CSVLDRAEPQHF
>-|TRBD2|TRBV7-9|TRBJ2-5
TGTGCCAGCAGCCCGGGGACTAGCGGGAGTGAGACCCAGTACTTC
CASSPGTSGSETQYF